One sample yielded the 23 T cell receptor beta chains listed below, sequenced in a study of cutaneous CD30+ T cell lymphoproliferative disorder and hepatitis E. Here immunoSEQ multiplex PCR was the method, and the copy in TCRdb shows in-frame clones only, minus some. The sample carries more than 6,500 clones, about three quarters recorded once. The sequenced sample consisted of blood. These receptors came from a human donor with a cutaneous T cell lymphoproliferative disorder associated with hepatitis E virus.

This clone was observed once. This rearrangement joins TRBV7-9 to TRBJ1-3; 7 nucleotides align to TRBD1. The CDR3 covers 16 residues. CDR1 SEHNR and CDR2 FQNEAQ come from the germline V gene (reference sequence). Germline trimming cut 5 bases from V and 4 bases from J; bases unmatched to any gene: 11. CDR3 DNA sequence: TGTGCCAGCAGCATTCTGACAGGGTCGGACGGAAACACCATATATTTT. This translates into CASSILTGSDGNTIYF.

The chain is built from TRBV25-1 and TRBJ2-7; D is ambiguous. CDR1 MGHDK and CDR2 SYGVNS come from the germline V gene. Between the trimmed V and J ends, which lost 4 bases and 1 base, there was a span of 2 bases. CDR3 length: 11 residues. Here the CDR3 DNA reads TGTGCCAGCAGTGGATCCTACGAGCAGTACTTC. It is translated as CASSGSYEQYF.

The chain links TRBV7-3 to TRBJ2-2, with 7 bases aligning to TRBD2. J was trimmed by 5 bases and V by 2 bases; bases with no gene match: 5. Germline V lookup: CDR1 SGHTA, CDR2 FQGTGA. CDR3 length: 15 amino acids. CDR3: CASSLGLAETGELFF. The CDR3 DNA follows: TGTGCCAGCAGCTTAGGCCTAGCGGAGACCGGGGAGCTGTTTTTT. Filled out from reference TRBV7-3 and TRBJ2-2, the complete variable domain reads GAGVSQTPSNKVTEKGKYVELRCDPISGHTALYWYRQSLGQGPEFLIYFQGTGAADDSGLPNDRFFAVRPEGSVSTLKIQRTERGDSAVYLCASSLGLAETGELFFGEGSRLTVL.

The chain couples TRBV15 to TRBJ1-5, with D possibly being TRBD1 (6 bases). V lost 5 bases to trimming and J lost 2 bases, with 16 bases between them. CDR3 length: 16 amino acids. Germline lookup yields CDR1 LNHNV and CDR2 YYDKDF (reference sequence). The DNA of the CDR3 is TGTGCCACCAGCTGGAGAAGAGGGGGTGGCAATCAGCCCCAGCATTTT. Its translation is CATSWRRGGGNQPQHF.

This clone has a handful of counts. The V and J genes are TRBV19 and TRBJ1-2; the D is unclear. This CDR3 has 15 amino acids. Germline-derived CDR1 and CDR2 are LNHDA and SQIVND (reference sequence). V lost 1 base and J 2 bases, leaving 11 bases between the germline ends. The CDR3 reads CASSIVRAGNYGYTF. CDR3 DNA: TGTGCCAGTAGTATAGTGCGGGCAGGCAACTATGGCTACACCTTC.

Written as DNA, the CDR3 is TGCAGCGTTGAACCCCCTAACACCGGGGAGCTGTTTTTT. Translated, it gives CSVEPPNTGELFF. The chain couples TRBV29-1 to TRBJ2-2; D gene ambiguous. V dropped 2 bases and J dropped 2 bases, with 6 bases sitting between them. Germline V gene sequence: CDR1 SQVTM, CDR2 ANQGSEA. The CDR3 contains 13 residues.

The J gene is TRBJ1-4, the V gene TRBV28, with 7 bases matching TRBD1. The V segment lost 5 bases and the J segment 8 bases; nucleotides outside the gene matches: 11. The CDR3 consists of 15 residues. CDR1 and CDR2 from the germline V gene are MDHEN and SYDVKM. CDR3 sequence reads: CASSRAGDRLEKLFF. CDR3 in DNA: TGTGCCAGCAGTCGGGCCGGGGACAGATTAGAAAAACTGTTTTTT.

The chain joins TRBV7-2 to TRBJ2-7, with 9 bases identical to TRBD1. The CDR3 has 12 residues. The germline gives CDR1 SGHTA, CDR2 FQGNSA. Unmatched junction bases numbered 2, after V lost 2 bases and J lost 9 bases. The DNA of the CDR3 is TGTGCCAGCAGCTTAAGGACAGGGGTGCAGTACTTC. It specifies CASSLRTGVQYF. Based on the CDR3 plus reference TRBV7-2 and TRBJ2-7, the full variable domain is GAGVSQSPSNKVTEKGKDVELRCDPISGHTALYWYRQSLGQGLEFLIYFQGNSAPDKSGLPSDRFSAERTGGSVSTLTIQRTQQEDSAVYLCASSLRTGVQYFGPGTRLTVT.

The chain employs TRBV7-2 and TRBJ2-1; 10 bases match TRBD2. The CDR3 runs 17 residues. V gave up 11 bases and J gave up 0 bases; unmatched junction bases: 13. The germline CDR1 and CDR2 sequences are SGHTA and FQGNSA. The CDR3 region has the DNA TGTGCCGAGAGGGACGAACTAGCGGGGAGCTCCTACAATGAGCAGTTCTTC. It translates to CAERDELAGSSYNEQFF. Full variable domain (rest looked up from reference TRBV7-2 and TRBJ2-1): GAGVSQSPSNKVTEKGKDVELRCDPISGHTALYWYRQSLGQGLEFLIYFQGNSAPDKSGLPSDRFSAERTGGSVSTLTIQRTQQEDSAVYLCAERDELAGSSYNEQFFGPGTRLTVL.

The CDR3 loop is CASSPFTDTQYF. The CDR3 region has the DNA TGTGCCAGCAGCCCCTTCACAGATACGCAGTATTTT. The rearrangement links TRBV14 to TRBJ2-3; D is unclear. Trimming took off 4 bases at V and 2 bases at J, with 4 bases between the two ends. CDR1 is SGHDN, CDR2 FVKESK, per germline. The CDR3 covers 12 residues. The full variable domain, completed using reference TRBV14 and TRBJ2-3, is EAGVTQFPSHSVIEKGQTVTLRCDPISGHDNLYWYRRVMGKEIKFLLHFVKESKQDESGMPNNRFLAERTGGTYSTLKVQPAELEDSGVYFCASSPFTDTQYFGPGTRLTVL.

The genes are TRBV11-1 and TRBJ2-7; tentatively, D is TRBD1 (5 bases). The CDR3 sequence is 14 residues long. Germline CDR1 SGHAT, CDR2 FQDESV (reference sequence). The V end was cut by 1 base, the J end by 6 bases, with 13 bases between. This CDR3 reads CASSLGQPPIEQYF. The CDR3 DNA sequence: TGTGCCAGCAGCTTAGGACAGCCACCAATCGAGCAGTACTTC.

This clone is a singleton in its sample. The V call is TRBV28, the J call TRBJ2-7; D gene uncertain. The CDR3 is 12 amino acids. Looked up from germline, CDR1 is MDHEN and CDR2 is SYDVKM. V was trimmed by 1 base and J by 6 bases, leaving 7 bases between them. CDR3 sequence (DNA): TGTGCCAGCAGTTTATATATAAGCGAGCAGTACTTC. Translated, it gives CASSLYISEQYF.

This rearrangement joins TRBV7-6 to TRBJ2-1; the match to TRBD2 covers 12 bases. CDR3 length: 15 residues. Germline assignment: CDR1 SGHVS and CDR2 FNYEAQ. V lost 3 bases and J lost 4; bases outside the gene matches: 1. The CDR3 reads CASSLTSGGYNEQFF. CDR3 sequence (DNA): TGTGCCAGCAGCTTGACTAGCGGGGGATACAATGAGCAGTTCTTC.

The chain recombines TRBV5-8 with TRBJ2-3; D perhaps matches TRBD1 (6 bases). The CDR3 runs 12 residues. V was clipped by 3 bases and J by 4 bases, with 6 bases between them. Germline loops: CDR1 SGHTS, CDR2 YDEGEE. The CDR3 sequence is CASSYRADTQYF. CDR3 sequence (DNA): TGTGCCAGCAGCTACAGGGCAGATACGCAGTATTTT.

The chain uses TRBV25-1 and TRBJ1-4; the D gene is possibly TRBD1 (5 bases). CDR3 size: 14 residues. Germline loops: CDR1 MGHDK, CDR2 SYGVNS. Deletions cut 6 bases from V and 8 bases from J, with 16 bases between. CDR3 in DNA: TGTGCCAGCAGGCGGGGGACCGGGAGAGAAAAACTGTTTTTT. It yields the protein CASRRGTGREKLFF.

The V call is TRBV19, the J call TRBJ2-7; D possibly corresponds to TRBD1 (6 bases). The CDR3 is 14 residues long. The germline V and J ends were trimmed by 3 bases and 4 bases, with 13 bases remaining between them. Per germline, CDR1 LNHDA and CDR2 SQIVND (reference sequence). CDR3: CASSISTGTYEQYF. CDR3 DNA sequence: TGTGCCAGTAGTATCTCAACAGGGACGTACGAGCAGTACTTC. Based on the CDR3 plus reference TRBV19 and TRBJ2-7, the full variable domain is DGGITQSPKYLFRKEGQNVTLSCEQNLNHDAMYWYRQDPGQGLRLIYYSQIVNDFQKGDIAEGYSVSREKKESFPLTVTSAQKNPTAFYLCASSISTGTYEQYFGPGTRLTVT.

The genes are TRBV6-6 and TRBJ2-7; tentatively, D is TRBD2 (5 bases). The length of the CDR3 is 15 residues. CDR1 and CDR2 from the germline V gene are MNHNY and SVGAGI (reference sequence). V lost 7 bases to trimming and J lost 0 bases, with 16 bases between them. CDR3 DNA sequence: TGTGCCAGCAACCAGAGGACGGACTCCTCCTACGAGCAGTACTTC. This codes for CASNQRTDSSYEQYF.

The CDR3 DNA is TGCGCCAGCAGCCAAGGACTAGCGTTCAAAGAGCACAATGAGCAGTTCTTC. Translation gives CASSQGLAFKEHNEQFF. The chain couples TRBV4-1 to TRBJ2-1, with TRBD2 matching 8 bases. The trim removed 1 base at V and 5 bases at J, leaving 10 bases unmatched. Germline loops: CDR1 MGHRA, CDR2 YSYEKL. This CDR3 has 17 amino acids.

The chain employs TRBV14 and TRBJ2-5; no definite D call. The CDR3 runs to 12 residues. V lost 0 bases to trimming and J lost 6 bases, with 5 bases between them. Germline CDR1 is SGHDN and CDR2 is FVKESK. In DNA form, the CDR3 reads TGTGCCAGCAGCCAAGATAGGCAGACCCAGTACTTC. Translating gives CASSQDRQTQYF.

The chain combines TRBV6-5 with TRBJ2-7, with 7 bases fitting TRBD2. J was trimmed by 3 bases and V by 5 bases; bases with no gene match: 7. The CDR3 covers 14 residues. Germline CDR1 MNHEY, CDR2 SVGAGI. The CDR3: CASSQGLTLYEQYF. DNA for the CDR3: TGTGCCAGCAGTCAGGGACTAACTCTCTACGAGCAGTACTTC.

This clone occurred once. The rearrangement uses TRBV4-3 and TRBJ1-3, with D unresolved. The V and J ends lost 0 bases and 1 base respectively, with 10 bases between them. CDR1 and CDR2 (germline): LGHNA, YSLEER. There are 16 residues in the CDR3. CDR3 residues: CASSQDLAGSGNTIYF. For the CDR3, the DNA is TGCGCCAGCAGCCAAGATCTCGCCGGTTCTGGAAACACCATATATTTT.

The chain is built from TRBV7-9 and TRBJ2-5; TRBD2 is a possible D gene (5 bases). In germline, CDR1 is SEHNR, CDR2 FQNEAQ (reference sequence). Trimming took 5 bases from V and 5 from J, leaving 15 bases between them. The CDR3 length is 14 residues. This CDR3 is CASSRPLWRETQYF. The CDR3, as DNA: TGTGCCAGCAGCCGACCGCTCTGGAGGGAGACCCAGTACTTC.

The J gene is TRBJ1-5, the V gene TRBV27; tentative D call: TRBD1 (5 bases). V was trimmed by 8 bases and J by 7 bases, leaving 18 bases between them. The CDR3 runs 14 residues. Germline CDR1 reads MNHEY; CDR2 reads SMNVEV (reference sequence). In DNA, the CDR3 is TGTGCCAGCCGACCGGGACTAGGTATGCAGCCCCAGCATTTT. Translated, it gives CASRPGLGMQPQHF.